This TCR beta chain was sequenced during a study of blood T cell repertoires in COVID-19. Study as a whole: Material from acute and convalescent COVID-19 was sourced from the United States, Italy and Spain. PBMCs, B-cell-depleted T cells, or T cells were the source of the cDNA or gDNA that made up the material.

In the original analysis: Nucleated cell counts were estimated from reference gene primer amplification. TCRdb's copy holds only in-frame clones and misses some; the assay was immunoSEQ multiplex PCR. Clone size and V and J calls were adopted from that table, with D and trimming inferred from the DNA. Here the sample spans about 370,000 clones, around 89% being singletons. This clone was seen only a few times. Seattle cases were enrolled at active infection and followed longitudinally. The clonotype was recovered from a woman in her twenties or thirties with COVID-19, enrolled during active disease. Sequencing used peripheral blood.

CDR3 amino acids: CASSLEGSLSVDTIYF. CDR3 sequence (DNA): TGCGCCAGCAGCTTGGAGGGGTCTCTCTCGGTTGACACCATATATTTT. V and J are TRBV5-1 and TRBJ1-3; D is possibly TRBD1 (5 bases). Germline loops: CDR1 SGHRS, CDR2 YFSETQ. The CDR3 loop spans 16 amino acids. The V end was cut by 0 bases, the J end by 8 bases, with 18 bases between.